This T cell receptor beta chain was sequenced in a study of a mutant IDH1 vaccine in newly diagnosed glioma. Study-wide context: The earlier regimen, radiotherapy, temozolomide, or both, was most often both.

Trimming at V came to 6 bases and at J to 7 bases, leaving 13 bases not matched to a gene. From germline, CDR1 is SNHLY and CDR2 FYNNEI. The CDR3 covers 16 residues. As for time point: baseline, week 1 (first vaccination visit). Treatment denoted: pre-vaccination baseline after standard-of-care therapy. New WHO grade 3 or 4 astrocytomas that were IDH1-mutant and ATRX-lost had been found in donors. Sequenced by immunoSEQ multiplex PCR; TCRdb stores in-frame clones only, minus some. The data hold roughly 15,000 clones, with around 91% observed a single time. Sequenced material: PBMCs, taken from a glioma patient treated with radiotherapy, temozolomide or both. The clonotype originates from a woman between 40 and 55 years old with glioma. Some clones in this sample may be carry-over from other donors' samples. V and J are TRBV2 and TRBJ1-5, with 9 bases aligning to TRBD1. CDR3 protein: CASRPLGQGMRQPQHF. CDR3 DNA sequence: TGTGCCAGCAGGCCACTGGGACAGGGAATGCGGCAGCCCCAGCATTTT. Looking up the rest from reference TRBV2 and TRBJ1-5 gives the full variable domain: EPEVTQTPSHQVTQMGQEVILRCVPISNHLYFYWYRQILGQKVEFLVSFYNNEISEKSEIFDDQFSVERPDGSNFTLKIRSTKLEDSAMYFCASRPLGQGMRQPQHFGDGTRLSIL.